The clone carrying this T cell receptor (beta chain) was seen at least ten times. The data belong to a study of identical twins. V lost 8 bases to trimming and J lost 3 bases; unmatched junction nucleotides: 9. The germline V gene encodes CDR1 DFQATT and CDR2 SNEGSKA (reference sequence). This CDR3 is built from 13 residues. TCRdb itself ran the 5' RACE reads through MiXCR, one entry per CDR3 protein. The top ten hold about 3.9% of the sample, which has under 300,000 distinct CDR3 sequences, roughly 13% seen once. A further study also used this sample, focusing on yellow fever vaccine responses in identical twins.

This TCR was sampled from a woman younger than 35 in good health. The genes are TRBV20-1 and TRBJ2-7; 8 bases are shared with TRBD1. Sequenced sample: memory (CD45RO+) T cells sorted from blood. The DNA for the CDR3 is TGCAGTACTACAGGGGGAGGTTTCTACGAGCAGTACTTC. This gives the protein CSTTGGGFYEQYF.